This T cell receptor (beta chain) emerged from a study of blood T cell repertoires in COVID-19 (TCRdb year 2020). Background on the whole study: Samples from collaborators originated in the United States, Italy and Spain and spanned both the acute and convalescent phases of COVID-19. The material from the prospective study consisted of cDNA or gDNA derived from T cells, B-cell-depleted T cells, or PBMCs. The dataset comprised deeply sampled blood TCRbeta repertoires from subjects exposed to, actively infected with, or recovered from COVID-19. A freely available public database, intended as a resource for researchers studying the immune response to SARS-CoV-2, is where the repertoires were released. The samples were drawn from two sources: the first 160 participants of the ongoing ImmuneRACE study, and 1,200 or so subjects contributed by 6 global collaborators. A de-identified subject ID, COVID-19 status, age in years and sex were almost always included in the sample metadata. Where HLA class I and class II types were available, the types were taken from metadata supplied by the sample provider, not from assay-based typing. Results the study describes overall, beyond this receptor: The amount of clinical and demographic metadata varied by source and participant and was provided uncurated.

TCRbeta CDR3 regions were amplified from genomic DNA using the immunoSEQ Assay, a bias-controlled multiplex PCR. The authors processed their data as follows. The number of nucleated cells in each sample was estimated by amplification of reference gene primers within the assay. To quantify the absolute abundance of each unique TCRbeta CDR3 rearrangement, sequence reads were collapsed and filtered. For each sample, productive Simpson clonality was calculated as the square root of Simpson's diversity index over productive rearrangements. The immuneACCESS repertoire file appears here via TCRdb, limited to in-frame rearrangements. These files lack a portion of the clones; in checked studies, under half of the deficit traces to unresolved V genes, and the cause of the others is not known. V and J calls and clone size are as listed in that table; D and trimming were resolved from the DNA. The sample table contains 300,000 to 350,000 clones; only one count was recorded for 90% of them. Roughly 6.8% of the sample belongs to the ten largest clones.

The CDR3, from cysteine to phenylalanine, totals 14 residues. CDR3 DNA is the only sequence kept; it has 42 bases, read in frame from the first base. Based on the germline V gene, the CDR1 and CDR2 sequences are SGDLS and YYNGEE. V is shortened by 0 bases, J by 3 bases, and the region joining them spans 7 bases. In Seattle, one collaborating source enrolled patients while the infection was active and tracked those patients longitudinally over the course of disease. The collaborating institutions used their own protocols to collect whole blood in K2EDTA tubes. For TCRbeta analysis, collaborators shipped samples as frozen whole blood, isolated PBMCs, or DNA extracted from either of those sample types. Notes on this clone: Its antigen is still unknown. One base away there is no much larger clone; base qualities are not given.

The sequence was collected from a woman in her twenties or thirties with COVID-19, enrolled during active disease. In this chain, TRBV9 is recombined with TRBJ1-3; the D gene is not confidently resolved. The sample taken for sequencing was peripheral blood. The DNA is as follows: TGTGCCAGCAGCGTAGTGACGGGTGGAAACACCATATATTTT. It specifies CASSVVTGGNTIYF.